Listed here are 12 T cell receptor beta chains from one sample, sequenced in a study of Graves' ophthalmopathy and Graves' hyperthyroidism. Researchers took RNA transcripts and amplified TCR beta CDR3 regions from them. Scientists carried out first-round RT-PCR using HTBI primers and then a second-round multiplex PCR. TCRdb itself ran the multiplex PCR reads through MiXCR, one entry per CDR3 protein. The table lists 300,000 to 400,000 distinct CDR3 sequences, about 15% of them singletons. The sample consisted of peripheral blood. The receptors were gathered from an adult woman with stable Graves' hyperthyroidism.

On this clonotype itself: This CDR3 fails to terminate in the conserved phenylalanine or tryptophan, so it likely reflects a read error. The genes are TRBV20-1 and TRBJ2-7, with TRBD1 as a possible D gene (5 bases). CDR1 is DFQATT and CDR2 is SNEGSKA in the germline V gene (reference sequence). Trimming stripped 2 bases from V and 0 bases from J, with 8 bases between. The CDR3 length is 13 residues. CDR3 in DNA: TGCAGTGCTAGACAGGGCGGCTCCTACGAGCAGTACCTC. Translation: CSARQGGSYEQYL.

In this sample, this clonotype turned up many times. The chain couples TRBV28 to TRBJ1-2; no definite D call. Trimming cost V 3 bases and J 0 bases, with 5 bases left between them. Germline CDR1 is MDHEN and CDR2 is SYDVKM. The CDR3 is 13 amino acids. DNA for the CDR3: TGTGCCAGCAGTTTTCGGGCTAACTATGGCTACACCTTC. Its translation: CASSFRANYGYTF.

This clonotype was counted ten times or more. V is TRBV28 and J is TRBJ1-5, with 11 bases fitting TRBD1. V was clipped by 5 bases and J by 7 bases; unmatched bases: 7. This CDR3 spans 15 amino acids. The germline CDR1 and CDR2 sequences are MDHEN and SYDVKM. The CDR3 nucleotides read TGTGCCAGCAGTGGGACAGGGGGTATACACCAGCCCCAGCATTTT. The encoded protein is CASSGTGGIHQPQHF.

This clonotype was seen only a few times. The J gene is TRBJ1-4, the V gene TRBV30; D is perhaps TRBD1 (5 bases). The CDR3 extends over 14 amino acids. From germline, CDR1 is GTSNPN and CDR2 SVGIG (reference sequence). V was pared by 6 bases and J by 4 bases, with 15 bases between. CDR3 nucleotides: TGTGCCTGCGGAGAGGGGCACCGTAATGAAAAACTGTTTTTT. The encoded protein is CACGEGHRNEKLFF.

This clonotype was counted at least ten times. The chain couples TRBV30 to TRBJ2-2; no definite D call. Trimming took off 5 bases at V and 4 bases at J, with 8 bases between the two ends. The CDR3 sequence is 12 residues long. Germline V lookup: CDR1 GTSNPN, CDR2 SVGIG (reference sequence). Here the CDR3 DNA reads TGTGCCTGGGTTCCGGGCACCGGGGAGCTGTTTTTT. Translating gives CAWVPGTGELFF. The full variable domain, rest sourced from reference TRBV30 and TRBJ2-2, is SQTIHQWPATLVQPVGSPLSLECTVEGTSNPNLYWYRQAAGRGLQLLFYSVGIGQISSEVPQNLSASRPQDRQFILSSKKLLLSDSGFYLCAWVPGTGELFFGEGSRLTVL.

J is TRBJ2-6 and V is TRBV15; perhaps TRBD2 as D (6 bases). The CDR3 covers 16 residues. Trimming removed 0 bases at V and 3 bases at J, with 9 bases between. Germline values: CDR1 LNHNV, CDR2 YYDKDF (reference sequence). The CDR3 spells CATSRDNGGGANVLTF. CDR3 DNA sequence: TGTGCCACCAGCAGAGATAACGGGGGTGGGGCCAACGTCCTGACTTTC.

This clonotype has ten or more counts. This rearrangement joins TRBV12-3 or TRBV12-4 to TRBJ2-7; 11 bases are shared with TRBD2. This CDR3 contains 17 residues. The trim removed 2 bases at V and 1 base at J, leaving 7 bases unmatched. The CDR3, as DNA: TGTGCCAGCAGTTTAAGGATAGCGGGAGGGGGGTCCTACGAGCAGTACTTC. Its protein is CASSLRIAGGGSYEQYF.

This clonotype was counted ten times or more. This chain joins TRBV11-2 and TRBJ1-2, with D possibly being TRBD1 (6 bases). V dropped 2 bases and J dropped 5 bases, with 12 bases sitting between them. The CDR3 contains 14 residues. Germline V gene lookup returns CDR1 SGHAT and CDR2 FQNNGV. The CDR3 DNA is TGTGCCAGCAGCTTACCTGGACAGATATATGGCTACACCTTC. Its protein product is CASSLPGQIYGYTF.

This clonotype was counted at least ten times. This sequence joins TRBV3-1 and TRBJ2-5; 9 bases line up with TRBD1. The CDR3 runs 16 residues. V was clipped by 4 bases and J by 1 base; unmatched bases: 7. Germline V gene lookup returns CDR1 LGHDT and CDR2 YNNKEL (reference sequence). The CDR3 sequence: CASSPGTGHFQETQYF. The CDR3 DNA sequence: TGTGCCAGCAGCCCCGGGACAGGGCATTTCCAAGAGACCCAGTACTTC.

The table lists this clonotype with many counts. The CDR3: CASSPALGTYEQYF. The CDR3, as DNA: TGTGCCAGCAGCCCGGCACTAGGGACCTACGAGCAGTACTTC. The chain combines TRBV4-2 with TRBJ2-7; D may be TRBD2 (5 bases). This CDR3 region has 14 residues. CDR1 and CDR2 from the germline V gene are LGHNA and YNFKEQ. Deletions cut 4 bases from V and 2 bases from J, with 12 bases between.

This clonotype appeared many times. The chain recombines TRBV9 with TRBJ2-7; TRBD2 matches at 15 bases. V dropped 4 bases and J dropped 2; count of bases not matched to a gene: 10. The CDR3 has 18 residues. Germline CDR1 and CDR2: SGDLS and YYNGEE. The CDR3 protein is CASSPKPGLAGGTYEQYF. The CDR3, as DNA: TGTGCCAGCAGCCCCAAACCGGGACTAGCGGGAGGTACCTACGAGCAGTACTTC.

This clonotype was counted at least ten times. The CDR3 is CASRKQGAQPEAFF. CDR3 coding DNA: TGTGCCAGCCGGAAACAGGGGGCGCAGCCTGAAGCTTTCTTT. The chain uses TRBV2 and TRBJ1-1; 9 bases map to TRBD1. The CDR3 runs 14 residues. CDR1 is SNHLY and CDR2 is FYNNEI in the germline V gene. The trim removed 8 bases at V and 6 bases at J, leaving 10 bases unmatched.